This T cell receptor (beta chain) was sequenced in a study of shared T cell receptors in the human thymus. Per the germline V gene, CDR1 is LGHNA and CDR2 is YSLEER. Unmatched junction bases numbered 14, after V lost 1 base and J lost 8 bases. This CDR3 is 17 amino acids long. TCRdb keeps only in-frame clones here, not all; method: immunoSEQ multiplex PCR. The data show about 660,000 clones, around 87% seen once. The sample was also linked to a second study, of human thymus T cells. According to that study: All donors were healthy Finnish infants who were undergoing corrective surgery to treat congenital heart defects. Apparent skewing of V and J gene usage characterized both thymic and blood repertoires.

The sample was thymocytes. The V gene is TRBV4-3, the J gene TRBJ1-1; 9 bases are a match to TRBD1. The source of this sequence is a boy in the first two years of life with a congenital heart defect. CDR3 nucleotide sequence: TGCGCCAGCAGCCAAGCGCACAGGGGGCCATTGGAGGAAGAAGCTTTCTTT. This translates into CASSQAHRGPLEEEAFF.